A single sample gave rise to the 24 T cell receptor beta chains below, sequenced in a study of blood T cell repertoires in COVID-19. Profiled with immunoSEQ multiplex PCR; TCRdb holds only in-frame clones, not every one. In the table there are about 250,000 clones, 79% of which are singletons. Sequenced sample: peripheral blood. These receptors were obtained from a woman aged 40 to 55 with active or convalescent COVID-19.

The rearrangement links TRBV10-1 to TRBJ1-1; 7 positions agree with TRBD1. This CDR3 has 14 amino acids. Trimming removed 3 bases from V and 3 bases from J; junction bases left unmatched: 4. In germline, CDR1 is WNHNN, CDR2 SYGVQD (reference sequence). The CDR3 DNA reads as TGCGCCAGCAGTGACGACAGGGTGGACACTGAAGCTTTCTTT. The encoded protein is CASSDDRVDTEAFF.

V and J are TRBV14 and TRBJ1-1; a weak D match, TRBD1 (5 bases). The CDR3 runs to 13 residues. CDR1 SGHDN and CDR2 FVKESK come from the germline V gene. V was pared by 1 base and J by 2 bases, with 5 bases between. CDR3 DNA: TGTGCCAGCAGCCAAGGGGGCAACACTGAAGCTTTCTTT. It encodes CASSQGGNTEAFF.

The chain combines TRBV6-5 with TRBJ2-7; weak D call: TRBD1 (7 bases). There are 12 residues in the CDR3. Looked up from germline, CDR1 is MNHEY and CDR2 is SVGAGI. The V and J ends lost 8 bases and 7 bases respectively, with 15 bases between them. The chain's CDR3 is CASCRDSGEQYF. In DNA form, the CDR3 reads TGTGCCAGCTGCCGGGACAGCGGGGAGCAGTACTTC.

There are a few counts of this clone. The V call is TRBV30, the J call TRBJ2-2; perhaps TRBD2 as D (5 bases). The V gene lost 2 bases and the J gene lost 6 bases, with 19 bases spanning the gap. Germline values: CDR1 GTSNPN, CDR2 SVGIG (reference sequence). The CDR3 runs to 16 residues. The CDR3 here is CAWSTGPGSGPGELFF. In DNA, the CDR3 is TGTGCCTGGAGTACTGGTCCGGGGAGCGGTCCCGGGGAGCTGTTTTTT.

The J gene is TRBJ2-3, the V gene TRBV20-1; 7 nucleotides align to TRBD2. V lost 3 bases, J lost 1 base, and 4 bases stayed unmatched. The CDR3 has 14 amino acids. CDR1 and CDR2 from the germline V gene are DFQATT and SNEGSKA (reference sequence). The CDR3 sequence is CSASRAGGTDTQYF. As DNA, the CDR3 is TGCAGTGCTAGTAGGGCGGGGGGCACAGATACGCAGTATTTT.

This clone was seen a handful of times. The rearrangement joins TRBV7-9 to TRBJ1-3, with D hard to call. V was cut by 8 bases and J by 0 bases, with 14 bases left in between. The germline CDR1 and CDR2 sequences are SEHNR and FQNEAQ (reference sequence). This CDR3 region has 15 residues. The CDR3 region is CASSKRAPSGNTIYF. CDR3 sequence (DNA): TGTGCCAGCTCAAAGAGGGCCCCCTCTGGAAACACCATATATTTT.

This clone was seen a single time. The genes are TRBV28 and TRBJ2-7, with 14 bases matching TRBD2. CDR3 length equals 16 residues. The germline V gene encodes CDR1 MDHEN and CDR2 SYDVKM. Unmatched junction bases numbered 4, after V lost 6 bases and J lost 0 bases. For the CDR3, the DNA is TGTGCCAGCAGGGGACTAGCGGGGGTTGTCTCCTACGAGCAGTACTTC. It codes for CASRGLAGVVSYEQYF. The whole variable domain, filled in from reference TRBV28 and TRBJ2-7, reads DVKVTQSSRYLVKRTGEKVFLECVQDMDHENMFWYRQDPGLGLRLIYFSYDVKMKEKGDIPEGYSVSREKKERFSLILESASTNQTSMYLCASRGLAGVVSYEQYFGPGTRLTVT.

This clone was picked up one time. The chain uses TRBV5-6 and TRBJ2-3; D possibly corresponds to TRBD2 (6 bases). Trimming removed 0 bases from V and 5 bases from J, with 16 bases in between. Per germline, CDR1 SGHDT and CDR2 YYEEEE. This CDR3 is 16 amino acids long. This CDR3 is CASSLVVTRPQDTQYF. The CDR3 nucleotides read TGTGCCAGCAGCTTGGTGGTGACTAGGCCCCAAGATACGCAGTATTTT.

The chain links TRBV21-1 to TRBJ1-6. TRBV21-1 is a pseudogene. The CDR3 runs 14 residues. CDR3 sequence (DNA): TGTGCCAGCAGCAACCGGAGGGTGAATTCACCCCTCCACTTT. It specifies CASSNRRVNSPLHF.

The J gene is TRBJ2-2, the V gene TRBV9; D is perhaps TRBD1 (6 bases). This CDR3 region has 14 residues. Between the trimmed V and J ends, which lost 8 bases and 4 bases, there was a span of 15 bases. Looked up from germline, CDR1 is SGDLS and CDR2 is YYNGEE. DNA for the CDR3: TGTGCCAGTAGCAACAGGGTGTTCACCGGGGAGCTGTTTTTT. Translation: CASSNRVFTGELFF.

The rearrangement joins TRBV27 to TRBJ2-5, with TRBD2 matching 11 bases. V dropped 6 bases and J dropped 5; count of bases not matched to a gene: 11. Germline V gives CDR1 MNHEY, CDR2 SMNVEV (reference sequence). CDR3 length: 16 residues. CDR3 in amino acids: CASRGLAGGVRETQYF. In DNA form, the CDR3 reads TGTGCCAGCAGGGGGCTAGCGGGGGGAGTTCGGGAGACCCAGTACTTC.

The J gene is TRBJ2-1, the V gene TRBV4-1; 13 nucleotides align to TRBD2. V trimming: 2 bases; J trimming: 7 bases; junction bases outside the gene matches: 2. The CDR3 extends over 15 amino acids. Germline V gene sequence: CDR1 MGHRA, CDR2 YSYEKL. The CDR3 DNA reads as TGCGCCAGCAGCCAAAGGGGACTAGCGGGGAATGAGCAGTTCTTC. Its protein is CASSQRGLAGNEQFF.

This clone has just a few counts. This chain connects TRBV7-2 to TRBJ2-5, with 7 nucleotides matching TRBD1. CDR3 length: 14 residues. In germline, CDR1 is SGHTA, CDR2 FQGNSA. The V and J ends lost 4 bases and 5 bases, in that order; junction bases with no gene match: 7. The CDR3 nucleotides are TGTGCCAGCAGCTCCGACAGGGTTTTGGAGACCCAGTACTTC. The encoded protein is CASSSDRVLETQYF.

The CDR3 coding sequence is TGCAGTGCTAGTCGAGCGGCCGAAAAACTGTTTTTT. It specifies CSASRAAEKLFF. The chain uses TRBV20-1 and TRBJ1-4; D uncertain. The length of the CDR3 is 12 residues. CDR1 and CDR2 (germline): DFQATT, SNEGSKA (reference sequence). The V end was cut by 3 bases, the J end by 8 bases, with 10 bases between.

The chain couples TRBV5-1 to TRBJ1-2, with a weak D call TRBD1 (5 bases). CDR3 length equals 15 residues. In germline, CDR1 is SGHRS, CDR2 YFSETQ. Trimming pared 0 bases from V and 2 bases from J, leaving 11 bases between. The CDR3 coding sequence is TGCGCCAGCAGCTTGGAGGACACTGGAAACTATGGCTACACCTTC. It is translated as CASSLEDTGNYGYTF. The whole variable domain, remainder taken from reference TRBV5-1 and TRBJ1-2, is KAGVTQTPRYLIKTRGQQVTLSCSPISGHRSVSWYQQTPGQGLQFLFEYFSETQRNKGNFPGRFSGRQFSNSRSEMNVSTLELGDSALYLCASSLEDTGNYGYTFGSGTRLTVV.

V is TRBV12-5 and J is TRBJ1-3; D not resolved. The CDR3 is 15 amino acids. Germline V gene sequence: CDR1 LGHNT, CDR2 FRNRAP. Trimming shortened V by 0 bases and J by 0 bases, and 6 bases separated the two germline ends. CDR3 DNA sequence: TGTGCTAGTGGTTTGGTCGGGTACTCTGGAAACACCATATATTTT. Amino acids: CASGLVGYSGNTIYF.

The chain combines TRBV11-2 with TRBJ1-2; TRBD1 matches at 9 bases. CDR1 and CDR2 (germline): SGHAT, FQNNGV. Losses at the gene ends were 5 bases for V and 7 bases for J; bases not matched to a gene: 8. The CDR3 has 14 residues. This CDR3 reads CASSIDRGDSGYTF. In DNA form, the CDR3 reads TGTGCCAGCAGCATCGACAGGGGGGATAGTGGCTACACCTTC.

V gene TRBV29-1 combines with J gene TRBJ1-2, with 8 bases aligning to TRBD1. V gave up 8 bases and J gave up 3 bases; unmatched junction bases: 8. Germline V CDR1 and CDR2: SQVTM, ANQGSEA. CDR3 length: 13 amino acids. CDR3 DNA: TGCAGCTGCCGGACAGGGAATGACTATGGCTACACCTTC. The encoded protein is CSCRTGNDYGYTF.

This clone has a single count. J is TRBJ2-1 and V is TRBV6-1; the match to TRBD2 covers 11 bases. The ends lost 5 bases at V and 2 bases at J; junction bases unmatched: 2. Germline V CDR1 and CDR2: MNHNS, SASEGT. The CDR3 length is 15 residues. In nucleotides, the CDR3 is TGTGCCAGCAGTTTACTAGCGGGGGCCTACAATGAGCAGTTCTTC. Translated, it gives CASSLLAGAYNEQFF.

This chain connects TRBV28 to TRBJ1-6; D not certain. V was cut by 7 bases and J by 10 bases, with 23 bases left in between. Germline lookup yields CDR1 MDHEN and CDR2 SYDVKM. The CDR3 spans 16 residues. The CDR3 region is CASTWGGPEVGSPLHF. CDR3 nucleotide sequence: TGTGCCAGCACCTGGGGAGGGCCCGAGGTGGGATCACCCCTCCACTTT.

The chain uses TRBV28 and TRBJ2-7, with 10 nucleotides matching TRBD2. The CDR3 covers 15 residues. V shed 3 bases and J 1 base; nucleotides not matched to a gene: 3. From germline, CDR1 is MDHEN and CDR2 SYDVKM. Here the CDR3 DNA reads TGTGCCAGCAGTTTCGCTAGCGGGGGATCCTACGAGCAGTACTTC. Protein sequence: CASSFASGGSYEQYF. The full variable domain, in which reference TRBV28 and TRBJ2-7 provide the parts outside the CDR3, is DVKVTQSSRYLVKRTGEKVFLECVQDMDHENMFWYRQDPGLGLRLIYFSYDVKMKEKGDIPEGYSVSREKKERFSLILESASTNQTSMYLCASSFASGGSYEQYFGPGTRLTVT.

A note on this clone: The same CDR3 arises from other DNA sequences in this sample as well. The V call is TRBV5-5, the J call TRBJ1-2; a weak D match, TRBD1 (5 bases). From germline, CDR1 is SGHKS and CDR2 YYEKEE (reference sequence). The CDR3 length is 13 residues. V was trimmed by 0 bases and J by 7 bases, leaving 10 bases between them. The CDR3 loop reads CASSLEGRGGYTF. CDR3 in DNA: TGTGCCAGCAGCTTGGAGGGGAGGGGTGGCTACACCTTC.

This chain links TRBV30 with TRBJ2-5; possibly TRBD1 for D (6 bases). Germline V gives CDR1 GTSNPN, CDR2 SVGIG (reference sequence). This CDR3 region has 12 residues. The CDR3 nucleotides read TGTGCGGTAAACAGGGCACGCGAGACCCAGTACTTC. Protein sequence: CAVNRARETQYF.

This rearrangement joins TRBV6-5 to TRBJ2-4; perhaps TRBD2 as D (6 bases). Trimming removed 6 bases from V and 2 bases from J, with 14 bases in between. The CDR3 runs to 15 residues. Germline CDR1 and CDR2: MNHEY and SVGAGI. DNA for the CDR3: TGTGCCAGCAGAGATCATGGGGGGACCAAAAACATTCAGTACTTC. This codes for CASRDHGGTKNIQYF.